These 31 T cell receptor beta chains were sequenced from one sample in a study of STAT3 mutations in large granular lymphocyte leukemia. Points from the study as a whole: Every T-LGLL patient had at least one immunodominant TCRbeta clonotype.

Only in-frame clones appear in the TCRdb table, and some are missing; sequencing was by immunoSEQ multiplex PCR. The sample includes about 42,000 clones, 80% to 90% of them seen just once. The antigens for these receptors are not known. The specimen sequenced was PBMCs. The receptor set was obtained from a human donor with T large granular lymphocyte leukemia. Some clones in this sample may be carry-over from other donors' samples.

This clone was observed a single time. CDR3: CSARVGVGQFF. DNA of the CDR3: TGCAGTGCTAGAGTCGGGGTAGGGCAGTTCTTC. The chain links TRBV20-1 to TRBJ2-1, with a tentative D call TRBD2 (5 bases). The ends were cut back, 1 base at V and 12 bases at J, with 10 bases in the middle. Germline-derived CDR1 and CDR2 are DFQATT and SNEGSKA (reference sequence). The CDR3 contains 11 residues.

The chain combines TRBV13 with TRBJ2-1; possibly TRBD2 for D (7 bases). V lost 6 bases, J lost 1 base, and 16 bases lay in between. The CDR3 is 16 residues long. Germline V gene data show CDR1 as PRHDT and CDR2 as FYEKMQ (reference sequence). Here the CDR3 DNA reads TGTGCCAGCAGGGAGGGGGGGCCGACGTCCTACAATGAGCAGTTCTTC. This codes for CASREGGPTSYNEQFF.

The V gene is TRBV10-3, the J gene TRBJ2-3; the D is unclear. CDR1 and CDR2 (germline): ENHRY, SYGVKD. CDR3 length: 17 amino acids. Trimming pared 3 bases from V and 1 base from J, leaving 17 bases between. The CDR3 is CAISDRLMGWGTDTQYF. The CDR3 bases are TGTGCCATCAGTGATCGCCTGATGGGGTGGGGCACAGATACGCAGTATTTT.

The chain joins TRBV5-1 to TRBJ2-7; D not certain. V dropped 4 bases and J dropped 6 bases, with 14 bases sitting between them. This CDR3 spans 13 amino acids. Germline V CDR1 and CDR2: SGHRS, YFSETQ. CDR3 DNA sequence: TGCGCCAGCAGCACGGAGTGGGGTCGCGAGCAGTACGTC. As protein: CASSTEWGREQYV.

The chain joins TRBV5-1 to TRBJ2-2; D may be TRBD2 (6 bases). The CDR3 is 15 residues long. Germline loops: CDR1 SGHRS, CDR2 YFSETQ. V dropped 0 bases and J dropped 4 bases, with 10 bases sitting between them. CDR3 residues: CASSLGDSLTGELFF. The CDR3 bases are TGCGCCAGCAGCTTGGGGGACTCCCTCACCGGGGAGCTGTTTTTT.

The chain recombines TRBV5-1 with TRBJ2-7; 8 nucleotides line up with TRBD1. Unmatched junction bases numbered 1, after V lost 0 bases and J lost 2 bases. The V gene's germline CDR1 is SGHRS and CDR2 YFSETQ. The CDR3 extends over 14 amino acids. The CDR3 region has the DNA TGCGCCAGCAGCTTGGAGACAGGGGCCTACGAGCAGTACGTC. This gives the protein CASSLETGAYEQYV.

Notes on this clone: The same CDR3 is also encoded by other DNA sequences in this sample. This chain's CDR3 is CASSLKGENTEAFF. The CDR3 DNA reads TGTGCCAGCAGCTTAAAGGGGGAGAACACTGAAGCTTTCTTT. The rearrangement uses TRBV7-9 and TRBJ1-1; possibly TRBD1 for D (6 bases). Looked up from germline, CDR1 is SEHNR and CDR2 is FQNEAQ (reference sequence). V was trimmed by 2 bases and J by 1 base, leaving 8 bases between them. This CDR3 comprises 14 residues.

The V and J genes are TRBV5-1 and TRBJ1-2; 9 positions agree with TRBD1. Germline CDR1 reads SGHRS; CDR2 reads YFSETQ. CDR3 size: 15 residues. Trimming took 0 bases from V and 2 from J; bases not matched to a gene: 2. The CDR3 protein is CASSLEQGANYGYTF. For the CDR3, the DNA is TGCGCCAGCAGCTTGGAACAGGGGGCGAACTATGGCTACACCTTC.

The rearrangement joins TRBV4-2 to TRBJ2-1; TRBD2 matches 16 bases. Per the germline V gene, CDR1 is LGHNA and CDR2 is YNFKEQ. The CDR3 runs 16 residues. V lost 0 bases and J lost 11; bases outside the gene matches: 4. As DNA, the CDR3 is TGTGCCAGCAGCCAAGATGGGACTAGCGGGGGGGTTAAGCAGTTCTTC. It codes for CASSQDGTSGGVKQFF.

J is TRBJ2-1 and V is TRBV5-8, with 8 bases that match TRBD2. The CDR3 spans 16 residues. Trimming cost V 0 bases and J 10 bases; bases outside gene matches: 12. The germline V gene has CDR1 SGHTS and CDR2 YDEGEE. CDR3 DNA: TGTGCCAGCAGCTTGGGGGTGGGACTAGAAAACGACGAGCAGTTCTTC. Amino acids: CASSLGVGLENDEQFF. Using reference TRBV5-8 and TRBJ2-1 for the parts outside the CDR3, the full variable domain is EAGVTQSPTHLIKTRGQQATLRCSPISGHTSVYWYQQALGLGLQFLLWYDEGEERNRGNFPPRFSGRQFPNYSSELNVNALELEDSALYLCASSLGVGLENDEQFFGPGTRLTVL.

This chain connects TRBV7-8 to TRBJ2-7, with 8 bases lining up with TRBD2. The CDR3 is 15 amino acids. Germline CDR1 reads SGHVS; CDR2 reads FQNEAQ. V dropped 3 bases and J dropped 3; count of bases not matched to a gene: 7. CDR3 region: CASSFERGLDYEQYF. The CDR3 DNA is TGTGCCAGCAGCTTCGAGCGGGGGTTGGACTACGAGCAGTACTTC.

This clone has only one observation. This chain joins TRBV28 and TRBJ1-4, with no clear D. The germline V and J ends were trimmed by 6 bases and 10 bases, with 18 bases remaining between them. The germline V gene encodes CDR1 MDHEN and CDR2 SYDVKM. The CDR3 sequence is 14 residues long. The CDR3 sequence is CASRDYPEGRKLFF. Here the CDR3 DNA reads TGTGCCAGCAGAGATTACCCGGAGGGTAGAAAACTGTTTTTT.

This chain links TRBV28 with TRBJ1-2; D remains unclear. Trimming removed 2 bases at V and 4 bases at J, with 17 bases between. Germline lookup yields CDR1 MDHEN and CDR2 SYDVKM. This CDR3 spans 16 amino acids. The DNA for the CDR3 is TGTGCCAGCAGTTTAACCGGCTTGGGGTCTGGCTATGGCTACACCTTC. Translation gives CASSLTGLGSGYGYTF.

The chain couples TRBV29-1 to TRBJ2-3; TRBD1 or TRBD2 may be the D gene (5 bases each). Germline CDR1 is SQVTM and CDR2 is ANQGSEA. This CDR3 region has 15 residues. The germline V and J ends were trimmed by 6 bases and 1 base, with 17 bases remaining between them. As DNA, the CDR3 is TGCAGCGTACCCCGTGGGGGTTTAGGCACAGATACGCAGTATTTT. Its protein product is CSVPRGGLGTDTQYF.

Note on this clone: At the DNA level, this CDR3 is encoded by other sequences in the same sample as well. The chain is built from TRBV19 and TRBJ1-2, with D uncertain. CDR3 length equals 14 residues. Germline CDR1 reads LNHDA; CDR2 reads SQIVND (reference sequence). Deletions cut 3 bases from V and 0 bases from J, with 8 bases between. CDR3 in amino acids: CASSISGANYGYTF. The CDR3 DNA is TGTGCCAGTAGTATTTCAGGAGCTAACTATGGCTACACCTTC.

The V call is TRBV5-1, the J call TRBJ2-1; D is possibly TRBD1 or TRBD2 (5 bases each). Per the germline V gene, CDR1 is SGHRS and CDR2 is YFSETQ. V lost 3 bases, J lost 4 bases, and 14 bases lay in between. The CDR3 is made up of 15 amino acids. CDR3 bases: TGCGCCAGCAGCTCCCCCGGGACGGTATACAATGAGCAGTTCTTC. It encodes CASSSPGTVYNEQFF. Full variable domain (remainder filled in from reference TRBV5-1 and TRBJ2-1): KAGVTQTPRYLIKTRGQQVTLSCSPISGHRSVSWYQQTPGQGLQFLFEYFSETQRNKGNFPGRFSGRQFSNSRSEMNVSTLELGDSALYLCASSSPGTVYNEQFFGPGTRLTVL.

This chain connects TRBV7-2 to TRBJ1-2; a possible D gene is TRBD1 (5 bases). V was trimmed by 0 bases and J by 5 bases, leaving 13 bases between them. The germline gives CDR1 SGHTA, CDR2 FQGNSA. CDR3 length: 15 amino acids. CDR3 protein: CASSLAGTPVYGYTF. As DNA, the CDR3 is TGTGCCAGCAGCTTAGCCGGGACGCCTGTTTATGGCTACACCTTC.

The chain recombines TRBV4-3 with TRBJ2-7; no clear D gene. Germline CDR1 and CDR2: LGHNA and YSLEER. The CDR3 sequence is 17 residues long. The V and J ends lost 1 base and 1 base respectively, with 17 bases between them. The CDR3 here is CASSQVPLSGSSYEQYF. The CDR3 DNA is TGCGCCAGCAGCCAAGTTCCTTTATCGGGTTCTTCCTACGAGCAGTACTTC.

The rearrangement joins TRBV15 to TRBJ1-2; D possibly corresponds to TRBD1 (6 bases). The CDR3 is 15 residues long. The V gene lost 1 base and the J gene lost 4 bases, with 13 bases spanning the gap. From germline, CDR1 is LNHNV and CDR2 YYDKDF (reference sequence). CDR3 DNA: TGTGCCACCAGCAGAGGGGGGGCAGGCGTCTATGGCTACACCTTC. Translation gives CATSRGGAGVYGYTF.

The chain has TRBV7-9 and TRBJ1-2, with D unclear. Germline V gene data show CDR1 as SEHNR and CDR2 as FQNEAQ (reference sequence). This CDR3 is built from 14 residues. The ends were cut back, 2 bases at V and 8 bases at J, with 15 bases in the middle. This chain's CDR3 is CASSLHGPSQGYTF. The CDR3, as DNA: TGTGCCAGCAGCTTACACGGACCAAGTCAAGGCTACACCTTC. Full variable domain (outside the CDR3, taken from reference TRBV7-9 and TRBJ1-2): DTGVSQNPRHKITKRGQNVTFRCDPISEHNRLYWYRQTLGQGPEFLTYFQNEAQLEKSRLLSDRFSAERPKGSFSTLEIQRTEQGDSAMYLCASSLHGPSQGYTFGSGTRLTVV.

The gene calls are TRBV9 and TRBJ1-5; D unresolved. The CDR3 is 13 amino acids. V was cut by 0 bases and J by 3 bases, with 4 bases left in between. Looked up from germline, CDR1 is SGDLS and CDR2 is YYNGEE. The CDR3 region is CASSVGPNQPQHF. Here the CDR3 DNA reads TGTGCCAGCAGCGTAGGCCCCAATCAGCCCCAGCATTTT.

This clone showed up just once. The chain employs TRBV5-1 and TRBJ1-4; 7 bases fit TRBD1. With 3 bases clipped from V and 0 bases from J, the junction kept 2 bases outside the gene matches. The CDR3 is 15 residues long. Germline V gives CDR1 SGHRS, CDR2 YFSETQ. CDR3 sequence (DNA): TGCGCCAGCAGCTCCGGGACAGCAACTAATGAAAAACTGTTTTTT. It specifies CASSSGTATNEKLFF.

The chain's CDR3 is CASSRHERYEQYV. The CDR3 coding sequence is TGTGCCAGCAGCCGCCATGAGCGTTACGAGCAGTACGTC. The chain combines TRBV7-2 with TRBJ2-7; D not certain. Germline V gene lookup returns CDR1 SGHTA and CDR2 FQGNSA. The CDR3 runs 13 residues. Trimming pared 5 bases from V and 4 bases from J, leaving 12 bases between.

J is TRBJ1-6 and V is TRBV29-1; unclear D gene. The CDR3 extends over 13 amino acids. V gave up 4 bases and J gave up 5 bases, with 9 bases separating them. Germline V gene data show CDR1 as SQVTM and CDR2 as ANQGSEA. CDR3 loop: CSVGDTHNSPLHF. The CDR3 coding sequence is TGCAGCGTTGGAGACACCCATAATTCACCCCTCCACTTT. Based on the CDR3 plus reference TRBV29-1 and TRBJ1-6, the full variable domain is SAVISQKPSRDICQRGTSLTIQCQVDSQVTMMFWYRQQPGQSLTLIATANQGSEATYESGFVIDKFPISRPNLTFSTLTVSNMSPEDSSIYLCSVGDTHNSPLHFGNGTRLTVT.

CDR3 protein: CASSTIQGAGGTEAFF. In DNA, the CDR3 is TGTGCCAGCAGTACTATCCAGGGGGCGGGGGGCACTGAAGCTTTCTTT. The chain links TRBV27 to TRBJ1-1; 8 nucleotides match TRBD1. Germline CDR1 reads MNHEY; CDR2 reads SMNVEV (reference sequence). Trimming took 5 bases from V and 4 from J; bases not matched to a gene: 12. The length of the CDR3 is 16 residues.

This chain joins TRBV19 and TRBJ2-3, with TRBD1 identical over 7 bases. The CDR3 sequence is 15 residues long. Trimming removed 5 bases from V and 4 bases from J; junction bases left unmatched: 9. Germline V CDR1 and CDR2: LNHDA, SQIVND (reference sequence). The CDR3 region is CASSVGQPSADTQYF. As DNA, the CDR3 is TGTGCCAGTAGTGTGGGACAGCCCAGCGCAGATACGCAGTATTTT.

This clone was seen more than once but under ten times. The chain is built from TRBV7-2 and TRBJ1-2; D possibly corresponds to TRBD1 (6 bases). The CDR3 covers 17 residues. The V and J ends lost 2 bases and 2 bases respectively, with 18 bases between them. CDR1 SGHTA and CDR2 FQGNSA come from the germline V gene. The CDR3 coding sequence is TGTGCCAGCAGCTTATCCCCCTACAGGGTCCCCAACTATGGCTACACCTTC. Translation: CASSLSPYRVPNYGYTF.

The rearrangement links TRBV10-3 to TRBJ1-2; 9 nucleotides agree with TRBD1. Germline loops: CDR1 ENHRY, CDR2 SYGVKD. The CDR3 is 13 residues long. Trimming took 10 bases from V and 8 from J; bases not matched to a gene: 11. This CDR3 reads CATRTGGVDGYTF. In nucleotides, the CDR3 is TGTGCCACCCGTACAGGGGGCGTAGACGGCTACACCTTC.

The genes are TRBV7-2 and TRBJ2-7; D remains ambiguous. This CDR3 has 15 residues. The germline gives CDR1 SGHTA, CDR2 FQGNSA. V was pared by 2 bases and J by 3 bases, with 14 bases between. CDR3 sequence reads: CASSLPDRRLYEQYF. CDR3 bases: TGTGCCAGCAGCTTACCGGACCGAAGACTCTACGAGCAGTACTTC.

The chain carries TRBV19 and TRBJ1-3; D is unclear. Trimming took 1 base from V and 0 from J, leaving 10 bases between them. This CDR3 spans 16 amino acids. Germline V gene sequence: CDR1 LNHDA, CDR2 SQIVND (reference sequence). DNA of the CDR3: TGTGCCAGTAGTATAGCCGGGATCTACTCTGGAAACACCATATATTTT. Encoded protein: CASSIAGIYSGNTIYF.

J is TRBJ2-2 and V is TRBV2; D not resolved. V was clipped by 5 bases and J by 3 bases, with 7 bases between them. The CDR3 sequence is 13 residues long. Germline V gene lookup returns CDR1 SNHLY and CDR2 FYNNEI. The CDR3 spells CASSSPDTGELFF. The CDR3 bases are TGTGCCAGCAGTTCCCCGGACACCGGGGAGCTGTTTTTT.